This T cell receptor beta chain was sequenced in a study of blood T cell repertoires in COVID-19. Study overall: COVID-19 samples collected from the United States, Italy and Spain covered acute and convalescent phases. T cells, B-cell-depleted T cells, or PBMCs provided the cDNA or gDNA that served as material.

Per germline, CDR1 LNHDA and CDR2 SQIVND (reference sequence). V trimming: 4 bases; J trimming: 2 bases; junction bases outside the gene matches: 7. CDR3 size: 15 residues. Per the original methods: Amplified reference gene primers provided the basis for estimating nucleated cell counts. Sequencing used immunoSEQ multiplex PCR; TCRdb keeps in-frame clones, though not all of them. Clone size and V and J calls were adopted from that table, with D and trimming inferred from the DNA. In the table there are 200,000 to 250,000 clones, 85% to 90% of which are singletons. The Seattle patients joined while their infection was active and were tracked longitudinally afterward.

The V and J genes are TRBV19 and TRBJ1-1, with 7 bases that match TRBD1. Input material: peripheral blood. The TCR sequence derives from a man aged 50 to 59 with COVID-19, enrolled during active disease. CDR3 DNA: TGTGCCAGTAGTAAATCGGGACAGCCTAACACTGAAGCTTTCTTT. It specifies CASSKSGQPNTEAFF.